These T cell receptor beta chains were read from a single sample in a study of T cells in Graves' hyperthyroidism and ophthalmopathy. Via MiXCR, TCRdb re-called the multiplex PCR reads, giving one row per CDR3 protein. Of 500,000 or so distinct CDR3 sequences in the sample, more than 15% were seen once. The sequencing sample was made of blood. The receptors originated from a young woman with Graves' ophthalmopathy. Both conserved end residues are part of each CDR3. Fields, in order: clone size, V gene, D gene, J gene, CDR3 protein, CDR3 DNA. D genes are given only for firm matches. The listing skips clone size in some rows; elsewhere it reads once, few, many or a size class.

abundance: few
v_gene: TRBV10-1
d_gene: TRBD1
j_gene: TRBJ1-5
CDR3aa: CATSPQGVFNQPQHF
CDR3nt: TGCGCCACCTCCCCACAGGGGGTATTCAATCAGCCCCAGCATTTT

abundance: many
v_gene: TRBV2
d_gene: .
j_gene: TRBJ2-7
CDR3aa: CASSGRGHEQYF
CDR3nt: TGTGCCAGCAGCGGCAGGGGCCACGAGCAGTACTTC

abundance: few
v_gene: TRBV7-9
d_gene: TRBD1
j_gene: TRBJ1-5
CDR3aa: CASSHTTGDQPQHF
CDR3nt: TGTGCCAGCAGCCATACGACAGGGGATCAGCCCCAGCATTTT

abundance: many
v_gene: TRBV28
d_gene: TRBD1
j_gene: TRBJ1-5
CDR3aa: CASQGVEDQPQHF
CDR3nt: TGTGCCAGCCAGGGGGTAGAGGATCAGCCCCAGCATTTT

abundance: .
v_gene: TRBV3-1
d_gene: .
j_gene: TRBJ1-3
CDR3aa: CASSDRESGNTIYF
CDR3nt: TGTGCCAGCAGCGACCGCGAATCTGGAAACACCATATATTTT

abundance: many
v_gene: TRBV2
d_gene: TRBD2
j_gene: TRBJ2-7
CDR3aa: CASIRGLAGFEQYF
CDR3nt: TGTGCCAGCATTCGGGGACTAGCGGGATTCGAGCAGTACTTC

abundance: many
v_gene: TRBV12-3/TRBV12-4
d_gene: .
j_gene: TRBJ1-5
CDR3aa: CASNYGNQPQHF
CDR3nt: TGTGCCAGCAATTATGGCAATCAGCCCCAGCATTTT

abundance: .
v_gene: TRBV9
d_gene: TRBD1
j_gene: TRBJ1-1
CDR3aa: CASSTGTGFTEAFF
CDR3nt: TGTGCCAGCAGCACCGGGACAGGGTTCACTGAAGCTTTCTTT

abundance: many
v_gene: TRBV20-1
d_gene: TRBD2
j_gene: TRBJ2-1
CDR3aa: CSAPKSAGVGDEQFF
CDR3nt: TGCAGTGCTCCTAAATCAGCGGGAGTTGGCGATGAGCAGTTCTTC

abundance: many
v_gene: TRBV11-2
d_gene: .
j_gene: TRBJ2-1
CDR3aa: CASSLTGYNEQFF
CDR3nt: TGTGCCAGCAGCTTAACGGGATACAATGAGCAGTTCTTC

abundance: .
v_gene: TRBV3-1
d_gene: TRBD1
j_gene: TRBJ1-1
CDR3aa: CASGFDREPEAFF
CDR3nt: TGTGCCAGCGGTTTCGACAGGGAACCTGAAGCTTTCTTT

abundance: once
v_gene: TRBV4-3
d_gene: .
j_gene: TRBJ1-1
CDR3aa: CASNQGLGRGTAFF
CDR3nt: TGCGCCAGCAACCAAGGCCTGGGCAGAGGGACGGCTTTCTTT

abundance: many
v_gene: TRBV6-5
d_gene: TRBD2
j_gene: TRBJ2-7
CDR3aa: CASSYRLAGVSYEQYF
CDR3nt: TGTGCCAGCAGTTACCGACTAGCGGGGGTGTCCTACGAGCAGTACTTC

abundance: many
v_gene: TRBV28
d_gene: TRBD2
j_gene: TRBJ2-1
CDR3aa: CASSPPGGGYNEQFF
CDR3nt: TGTGCCAGCAGTCCGCCGGGAGGAGGCTACAATGAGCAGTTCTTC

abundance: few
v_gene: TRBV11-3
d_gene: TRBD1
j_gene: TRBJ2-3
CDR3aa: CASSRDRGDTQYF
CDR3nt: TGTGCCAGCAGCCGGGACAGGGGAGATACGCAGTATTTT

abundance: few
v_gene: TRBV29-1
d_gene: TRBD1
j_gene: TRBJ2-1
CDR3aa: CSVVGTGGLFF
CDR3nt: TGCAGCGTTGTTGGGACAGGGGGCCTGTTCTTC

abundance: many
v_gene: TRBV7-2
d_gene: .
j_gene: TRBJ2-1
CDR3aa: CASSLKRTVLGNEQFF
CDR3nt: TGTGCCAGCAGCTTAAAGAGGACCGTTCTCGGCAATGAGCAGTTCTTC

abundance: few
v_gene: TRBV29-1
d_gene: .
j_gene: TRBJ1-2
CDR3aa: CSIFRDTRYTF
CDR3nt: TGCAGCATATTTAGGGACACCCGCTACACCTTC

abundance: many
v_gene: TRBV12-3/TRBV12-4
d_gene: TRBD1
j_gene: TRBJ1-2
CDR3aa: CASSPSTGSSYGYTF
CDR3nt: TGTGCCAGCAGTCCGTCGACAGGGAGCTCCTATGGCTACACCTTC

abundance: many
v_gene: TRBV3-1
d_gene: .
j_gene: TRBJ1-4
CDR3aa: CASSTRFEKLFF
CDR3nt: TGTGCCAGCAGCACTCGTTTTGAAAAACTGTTTTTT

abundance: .
v_gene: TRBV2
d_gene: .
j_gene: TRBJ2-3
CDR3aa: CASSEWGGGFYTQYF
CDR3nt: TGTGCCAGCAGTGAATGGGGAGGGGGCTTTTATACGCAGTATTTT

abundance: .
v_gene: TRBV20-1
d_gene: .
j_gene: TRBJ1-1
CDR3aa: CSAGITEGIAEAFF
CDR3nt: TGCAGTGCTGGAATAACAGAGGGTATCGCTGAAGCTTTCTTT

abundance: many
v_gene: TRBV6-1
d_gene: .
j_gene: TRBJ1-1
CDR3aa: CASSDYSTGYAEAFF
CDR3nt: TGTGCCAGCAGTGACTACTCTACAGGGTATGCTGAAGCTTTCTTT

abundance: many
v_gene: TRBV6-6
d_gene: .
j_gene: TRBJ1-1
CDR3aa: CASSYSIAWGKEAFF
CDR3nt: TGTGCCAGCAGTTACTCGATTGCGTGGGGAAAAGAGGCTTTCTTT

abundance: many
v_gene: TRBV12-3/TRBV12-4
d_gene: .
j_gene: TRBJ2-1
CDR3aa: CASSLRLGGEQFF
CDR3nt: TGTGCCAGCAGTTTAAGGCTTGGAGGGGAGCAGTTCTTC